Each of the 25 T cell receptor beta chains below was sequenced from the same sample in a study of T cell responses to AZD1222 COVID-19 vaccine. Clones were sequenced by immunoSEQ multiplex PCR, and TCRdb holds only the in-frame ones, with some missing. The table has 110,000 or so clones, approximately 88% seen once. The sample was peripheral blood, taken 28 days after the second AZD1222 dose. These receptors all stem from an adult who received the AZD1222 COVID-19 vaccine.

J is TRBJ2-1 and V is TRBV28, with 7 bases identical to TRBD1. CDR3 length equals 16 residues. After removal of 3 bases from V and 0 bases from J, the junction contained 5 bases not matched to a gene. Germline V gene data show CDR1 as MDHEN and CDR2 as SYDVKM. The CDR3, as DNA: TGTGCCAGCAGTTTTTTGGGACAGAGCTCCTACAATGAGCAGTTCTTC. As protein: CASSFLGQSSYNEQFF.

The CDR3 reads CASSTVGSTGQGGYTF. Written as DNA, the CDR3 is TGTGCCAGCAGCACAGTAGGGAGCACTGGACAGGGTGGCTACACCTTC. The chain couples TRBV5-4 to TRBJ1-2; 8 nucleotides agree with TRBD1. Germline V gives CDR1 SGHNT, CDR2 YYREEE (reference sequence). The CDR3 runs to 16 residues. Losses at the gene ends were 4 bases for V and 7 bases for J; bases not matched to a gene: 15.

This clone was detected a few times. The CDR3 sequence is CASSQDLRGGADTQYF. The CDR3 coding sequence is TGCGCCAGCAGCCAAGACTTGCGGGGCGGGGCAGATACGCAGTATTTT. The rearrangement links TRBV4-1 to TRBJ2-3; perhaps TRBD2 as D (6 bases). This CDR3 spans 16 amino acids. Germline V gene lookup returns CDR1 MGHRA and CDR2 YSYEKL. Deletions cut 0 bases from V and 4 bases from J, with 14 bases between.

The V gene is TRBV7-8, the J gene TRBJ1-2; TRBD1 matches at 10 bases. Germline assignment: CDR1 SGHVS and CDR2 FQNEAQ. The CDR3 consists of 13 residues. Trimming took 1 base from V and 13 from J; bases not matched to a gene: 6. The CDR3 spells CASSLGDRGPGTF. The CDR3 bases are TGTGCCAGCAGCTTAGGGGACAGGGGCCCTGGCACCTTC.

This clone was recorded a few times. For the CDR3, the DNA is TGTGCCATCAGTGTTGGCCAGGGAGAGAGTAGGTATGGCTACACCTTC. Its protein is CAISVGQGESRYGYTF. This chain links TRBV10-3 with TRBJ1-2, with D possibly TRBD1 on 5 matching bases. V gave up 4 bases and J gave up 5 bases, with 20 bases separating them. Germline assignment: CDR1 ENHRY and CDR2 SYGVKD. This CDR3 contains 16 residues.

The chain carries TRBV18 and TRBJ2-1; 7 bases are shared with TRBD1. V lost 2 bases, J lost 0 bases, and 4 bases stayed unmatched. Germline V gene lookup returns CDR1 KGHSH and CDR2 LQKENI. The CDR3 is 16 residues long. The CDR3 is CASSPWTGSSYNEQFF. As DNA, the CDR3 is TGTGCCAGCTCACCATGGACAGGCAGCTCCTACAATGAGCAGTTCTTC.

The chain uses TRBV19 and TRBJ1-4; no firm D call. This CDR3 comprises 15 residues. The V end was cut by 7 bases, the J end by 3 bases, with 15 bases between. CDR1 is LNHDA, CDR2 SQIVND, per germline (reference sequence). CDR3 residues: CASTRKDTANEKLFF. CDR3 in DNA: TGTGCCAGTACCCGAAAGGATACGGCTAATGAAAAACTGTTTTTT.

V and J are TRBV7-9 and TRBJ2-1; the D is unclear. The CDR3 is made up of 11 amino acids. The V and J ends lost 7 bases and 12 bases respectively, with 13 bases between them. CDR1 is SEHNR, CDR2 FQNEAQ, per germline (reference sequence). CDR3 sequence: CASTGLGGQFF. The CDR3 nucleotides are TGTGCCAGCACTGGGTTAGGCGGGCAGTTCTTC. The full variable domain, completed using reference TRBV7-9 and TRBJ2-1, is DTGVSQNPRHKITKRGQNVTFRCDPISEHNRLYWYRQTLGQGPEFLTYFQNEAQLEKSRLLSDRFSAERPKGSFSTLEIQRTEQGDSAMYLCASTGLGGQFFGPGTRLTVL.

This chain connects TRBV19 to TRBJ1-1; D remains unclear. The CDR3 sequence is 13 residues long. Germline V gene sequence: CDR1 LNHDA, CDR2 SQIVND (reference sequence). Trimming shortened V by 5 bases and J by 2 bases, and 9 bases separated the two germline ends. The CDR3 DNA reads as TGTGCCAGTAGTGTACGGGAAAACACTGAAGCTTTCTTT. Translating gives CASSVRENTEAFF.

The gene calls are TRBV9 and TRBJ2-2, with D possibly TRBD1 on 6 matching bases. CDR3 length: 16 residues. Germline loops: CDR1 SGDLS, CDR2 YYNGEE. V lost 4 bases to trimming and J lost 0 bases, with 13 bases between them. The CDR3 protein is CASSPRKGANTGELFF. The DNA of the CDR3 is TGTGCCAGCAGCCCGCGAAAGGGGGCGAACACCGGGGAGCTGTTTTTT.

V is TRBV10-3 and J is TRBJ1-1; D ambiguous. This CDR3 has 12 residues. Trimming removed 4 bases from V and 2 bases from J, with 5 bases in between. In germline, CDR1 is ENHRY, CDR2 SYGVKD. CDR3 DNA sequence: TGTGCCATCAGTGGCGGAAACACTGAAGCTTTCTTT. Translated, it gives CAISGGNTEAFF.

The rearrangement links TRBV18 to TRBJ2-7; 7 nucleotides agree with TRBD2. The CDR3 consists of 14 residues. V trimming: 3 bases; J trimming: 0 bases; junction bases outside the gene matches: 2. CDR1 is KGHSH, CDR2 LQKENI, per germline. The CDR3 reads CASSPGGSSYEQYF. CDR3 coding DNA: TGTGCCAGCTCACCGGGGGGGAGCTCCTACGAGCAGTACTTC.

The gene calls are TRBV21-1 and TRBJ2-7. TRBV21-1 is given as a pseudogene. The CDR3 is 15 residues long. The CDR3 bases are TGTGCCAGCAGCGCATCCGGGGGCAGCTCCTACGAGCAGTACTTC. Its protein product is CASSASGGSSYEQYF.

The rearrangement uses TRBV6-2 or TRBV6-3 and TRBJ1-6; no reliable D call. V was pared by 6 bases and J by 7 bases, with 10 bases between. Germline V lookup: CDR1 MNHEY, CDR2 SVGEGT. The length of the CDR3 is 13 residues. The CDR3 nucleotides read TGTGCCAGCAGATACCGACACAATTCACCCCTCCACTTT. Encoded protein: CASRYRHNSPLHF.

The chain links TRBV19 to TRBJ1-2; D unclear. The CDR3 has 13 amino acids. In germline, CDR1 is LNHDA, CDR2 SQIVND (reference sequence). The V end lost 5 bases, the J end lost 2 bases, and 9 bases lay between the germline ends. This CDR3 reads CASSSDGNYGYTF. The CDR3 DNA sequence: TGTGCCAGTAGTTCCGACGGAAACTATGGCTACACCTTC.

The chain combines TRBV2 with TRBJ2-3; no reliable D call. Germline V gene data show CDR1 as SNHLY and CDR2 as FYNNEI. Trimming took 1 base from V and 1 from J, leaving 6 bases between them. The CDR3 runs 14 residues. The CDR3 DNA follows: TGTGCCAGCAGTGAAGACGGAGGCACAGATACGCAGTATTTT. It specifies CASSEDGGTDTQYF.

The genes are TRBV6-5 and TRBJ1-1, with D unclear. The germline V and J ends were trimmed by 0 bases and 10 bases, with 12 bases remaining between them. CDR3 length equals 13 residues. From germline, CDR1 is MNHEY and CDR2 SVGAGI. The CDR3 nucleotides are TGTGCCAGCAGTTACTCGACCCCTCAGGTAGCTTTCTTT. It yields the protein CASSYSTPQVAFF.

The rearrangement links TRBV29-1 to TRBJ1-4; tentative D call: TRBD1 (5 bases). V was pared by 6 bases and J by 3 bases, with 11 bases between. The CDR3 covers 13 residues. Germline values: CDR1 SQVTM, CDR2 ANQGSEA. CDR3: CSVGGSPNEKLFF. For the CDR3, the DNA is TGCAGCGTGGGGGGAAGCCCTAATGAAAAACTGTTTTTT.

The chain carries TRBV5-1 and TRBJ2-5; TRBD2 agrees at 8 bases. In germline, CDR1 is SGHRS, CDR2 YFSETQ. There are 14 residues in the CDR3. Germline trimming cut 6 bases from V and 0 bases from J; bases unmatched to any gene: 4. The CDR3 reads CASIAGGHQETQYF. CDR3 nucleotides: TGCGCCAGCATTGCGGGGGGCCACCAAGAGACCCAGTACTTC.

CDR3 DNA sequence: TGTGCCAGCAAGTCCTCCGTTGGCCACGAGCAGTACTTC. Protein product: CASKSSVGHEQYF. The genes are TRBV12-3 or TRBV12-4 and TRBJ2-7; D remains ambiguous. There are 13 residues in the CDR3. The V and J ends lost 7 bases and 5 bases respectively, with 15 bases between them.

The J gene is TRBJ1-2, the V gene TRBV5-8; unclear D gene. The CDR3 covers 12 residues. Germline CDR1 is SGHTS and CDR2 is YDEGEE. V dropped 7 bases and J dropped 8 bases, with 15 bases sitting between them. DNA of the CDR3: TGTGCCAGCCAGCAGCGTGGAGGGGGCTACACCTTC. Translated: CASQQRGGGYTF.

This chain links TRBV2 with TRBJ1-4, with D unresolved. Between the trimmed V and J ends, which lost 6 bases and 0 bases, there was a span of 11 bases. CDR1 is SNHLY and CDR2 is FYNNEI in the germline V gene. The CDR3 is 15 residues long. The CDR3 bases are TGTGCCAGCAGACCTAGACTTGCAACTAATGAAAAACTGTTTTTT. It is translated as CASRPRLATNEKLFF.

The chain uses TRBV11-3 and TRBJ2-2; D remains unclear. V was shortened by 5 bases and J by 7 bases, with 8 bases between the two germline ends. CDR1 is SGHNT, CDR2 YENEEA, per germline. The CDR3 is 12 residues long. CDR3 amino acids: CASSPQSGELFF. As DNA, the CDR3 is TGTGCCAGCAGCCCTCAAAGCGGGGAGCTGTTTTTT.

This clone has a single count. This chain connects TRBV19 to TRBJ1-1; possible D gene TRBD1, 6 bases. The CDR3 is 14 amino acids. Trimming shortened V by 5 bases and J by 0 bases, and 10 bases separated the two germline ends. Germline CDR1 reads LNHDA; CDR2 reads SQIVND (reference sequence). In nucleotides, the CDR3 is TGTGCCAGTAGTCCGGGACACTTGAACACTGAAGCTTTCTTT. Residues: CASSPGHLNTEAFF. The full variable domain, in which reference TRBV19 and TRBJ1-1 provide the parts outside the CDR3, is DGGITQSPKYLFRKEGQNVTLSCEQNLNHDAMYWYRQDPGQGLRLIYYSQIVNDFQKGDIAEGYSVSREKKESFPLTVTSAQKNPTAFYLCASSPGHLNTEAFFGQGTRLTVV.

This chain joins TRBV3-1 (or the pseudogene TRBV3-2) and TRBJ1-3; D not resolved. Germline V gives CDR1 LGHDT, CDR2 YNNKEL (reference sequence). The CDR3 contains 12 residues. V was cut by 2 bases and J by 4 bases, with 3 bases left in between. The DNA of the CDR3 is TGTGCCAGCAGCCAATTCGGAAACACCATATATTTT. Protein sequence: CASSQFGNTIYF.